This entry concerns a single T cell receptor (beta chain). The authors' processing: How many nucleated cells were present was estimated from reference gene primer amplification. Assay used: immunoSEQ multiplex PCR; TCRdb lists only in-frame clones, some missing. The D gene and trimming were derived from the DNA, and the V and J assignments and clone size from that table. The data hold 150,000 to 200,000 clones, with roughly 89% observed a single time. The source of the sample is a study of blood T cell repertoires in COVID-19. Study-wide background: Specimens from acute and convalescent COVID-19 originated in the United States, Italy and Spain.

With V trimmed by 3 bases and J by 3 bases, 2 bases remained unmatched. Germline-derived CDR1 and CDR2 are LGHNT and FRNRAP. The CDR3 has 13 residues. This sequence joins TRBV12-5 and TRBJ2-7, with TRBD2 matching 7 bases. The specimen sequenced was peripheral blood. This TCR came from a woman between 45 and 65 years old with acute or convalescent COVID-19. CDR3 protein: CASGFGLVYEQYF. The DNA of the CDR3 is TGTGCTAGTGGTTTCGGACTAGTCTACGAGCAGTACTTC.